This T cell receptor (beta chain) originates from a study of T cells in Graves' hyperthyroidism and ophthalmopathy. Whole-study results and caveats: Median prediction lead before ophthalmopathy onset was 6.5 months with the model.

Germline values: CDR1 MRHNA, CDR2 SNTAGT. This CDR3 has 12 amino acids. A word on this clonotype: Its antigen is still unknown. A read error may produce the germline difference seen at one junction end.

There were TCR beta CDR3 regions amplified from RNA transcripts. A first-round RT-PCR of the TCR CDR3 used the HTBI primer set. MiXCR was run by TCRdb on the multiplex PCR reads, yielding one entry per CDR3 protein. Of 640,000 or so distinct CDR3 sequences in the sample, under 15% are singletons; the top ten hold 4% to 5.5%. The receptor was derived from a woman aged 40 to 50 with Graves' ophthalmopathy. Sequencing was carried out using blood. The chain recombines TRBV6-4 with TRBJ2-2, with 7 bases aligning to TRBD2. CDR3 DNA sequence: TGTGCCAGCAGTACAGTAGGCGGGGGGCTGTTTTTT. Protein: CASSTVGGGLFF.